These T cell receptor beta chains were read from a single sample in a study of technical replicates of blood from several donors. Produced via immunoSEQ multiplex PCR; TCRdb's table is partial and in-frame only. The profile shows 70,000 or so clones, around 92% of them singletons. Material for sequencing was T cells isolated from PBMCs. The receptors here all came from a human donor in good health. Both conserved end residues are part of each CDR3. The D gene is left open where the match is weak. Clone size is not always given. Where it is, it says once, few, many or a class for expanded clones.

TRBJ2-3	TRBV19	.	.	CASSTQGSHTQYF	TGTGCCAGTAGTACGCAGGGGTCCCATACGCAGTATTTT
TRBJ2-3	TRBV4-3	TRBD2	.	CASSPRLAGTDTQYF	TGCGCCAGCAGCCCTCGACTAGCGGGCACAGATACGCAGTATTTT
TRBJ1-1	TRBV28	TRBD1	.	CASSFVAGGPEAFF	TGTGCCAGCAGTTTTGTTGCAGGGGGCCCTGAAGCTTTCTTT
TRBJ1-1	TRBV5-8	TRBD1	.	CASSLTGGQNTEAFF	TGTGCCAGCAGCTTGACAGGGGGCCAGAACACTGAAGCTTTCTTT
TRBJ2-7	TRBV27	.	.	CASSPRSLPYEQYF	TGTGCCAGCAGCCCCAGATCCTTACCCTACGAGCAGTACTTC
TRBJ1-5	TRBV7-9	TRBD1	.	CASSYSTGGNQPQHF	TGTGCCAGCAGCTACAGCACAGGGGGGAATCAGCCCCAGCATTTT
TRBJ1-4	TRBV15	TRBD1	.	CATSRGQTFNEKLFF	TGTGCCACCAGCAGGGGACAGACTTTTAATGAAAAACTGTTTTTT
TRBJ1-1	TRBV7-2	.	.	CATSTGMYTEAFF	TGTGCCACCAGCACAGGGATGTACACTGAAGCTTTCTTT
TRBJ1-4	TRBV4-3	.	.	CASSQPHEKLFF	TGCGCCAGCAGCCAACCTCATGAAAAACTGTTTTTT
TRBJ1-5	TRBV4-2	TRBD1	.	CASSDRDRVSAQHF	TGTGCCAGCAGCGACCGGGACAGAGTTTCAGCCCAGCATTTT
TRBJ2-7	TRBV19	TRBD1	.	CASSDGDSYEQYF	TGTGCCAGTAGTGACGGGGACAGCTACGAGCAGTACTTC
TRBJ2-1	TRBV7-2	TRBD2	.	CASSLSGTSHNEQFF	TGTGCCAGCAGCTTATCCGGGACTAGCCACAATGAGCAGTTCTTC
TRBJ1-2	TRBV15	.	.	CATSRDLGGGYGYTF	TGTGCCACCAGCAGAGATCTTGGGGGGGGCTATGGCTACACCTTC
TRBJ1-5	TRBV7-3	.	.	CASSFTEPNQPQHF	TGTGCCAGCAGCTTCACAGAACCAAATCAGCCCCAGCATTTT
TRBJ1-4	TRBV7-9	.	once	CASSSIRGLNEKLFF	TGTGCCAGCAGCTCTATTCGGGGTCTTAATGAAAAACTGTTTTTT
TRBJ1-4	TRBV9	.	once	CASSVKGDGKLFF	TGTGCCAGCAGCGTAAAAGGGGATGGCAAACTGTTTTTT
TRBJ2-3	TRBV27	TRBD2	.	CASSLLLAGGPLDTQYF	TGTGCCAGCAGTCTCCTCCTAGCGGGAGGGCCCCTAGATACGCAGTATTTT
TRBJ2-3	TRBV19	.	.	CASTPRGGAYTDTQYF	TGTGCCAGTACCCCTCGGGGCGGGGCCTACACAGATACGCAGTATTTT
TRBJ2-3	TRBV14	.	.	CASSHPGTDTQYF	TGTGCCAGCAGCCATCCCGGTACAGATACGCAGTATTTT
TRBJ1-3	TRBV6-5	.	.	CASSSVMGGGNTIYF	TGTGCCAGCAGCTCCGTGATGGGGGGAGGAAACACCATATATTTT
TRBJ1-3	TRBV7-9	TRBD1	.	CASSFRDRGNTIYF	TGTGCCAGCAGCTTTAGGGACAGGGGGAACACCATATATTTT
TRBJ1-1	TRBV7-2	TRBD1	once	CASSLGQGQGMTEAFF	TGTGCCAGCAGCTTAGGGCAGGGACAGGGTATGACTGAAGCTTTCTTT
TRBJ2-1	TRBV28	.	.	CASSPPGTFYNEQFF	TGTGCCAGCAGCCCTCCAGGGACTTTCTACAATGAGCAGTTCTTC
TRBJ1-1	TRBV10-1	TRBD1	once	CASSGETGLNTEAFF	TGCGCCAGCAGTGGGGAGACAGGGTTAAACACTGAAGCTTTCTTT
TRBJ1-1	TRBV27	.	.	CASKILQGSEAFF	TGTGCCAGCAAGATCCTCCAAGGGAGTGAAGCTTTCTTT
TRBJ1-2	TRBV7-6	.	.	CASSPDFITPIYGYTF	TGTGCCAGCAGCCCCGACTTCATAACACCCATCTATGGCTACACCTTC
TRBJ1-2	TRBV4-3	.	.	CASSLGGAPNYGYTF	TGCGCCAGCAGCCTCGGGGGGGCGCCTAACTATGGCTACACCTTC
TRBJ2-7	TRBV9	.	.	CASSPTIQSSYEQYF	TGTGCCAGCAGCCCTACTATTCAGAGCTCCTACGAGCAGTACTTC
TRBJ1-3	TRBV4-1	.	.	CASSQAQGPGNTIYF	TGCGCCAGCAGCCAAGCCCAGGGTCCTGGAAACACCATATATTTT
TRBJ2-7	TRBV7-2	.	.	CASSLGRSSYEQYF	TGTGCCAGCAGCTTAGGCCGGAGCTCCTACGAGCAGTACTTC
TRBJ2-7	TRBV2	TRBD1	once	CASSSEGASYEQYF	TGTGCCAGCAGTTCTGAGGGGGCCAGCTACGAGCAGTACTTC
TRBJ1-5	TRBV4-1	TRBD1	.	CASSLEQGLGQPQHF	TGCGCCAGCAGCCTCGAACAGGGGCTCGGTCAGCCCCAGCATTTT
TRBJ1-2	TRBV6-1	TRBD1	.	CASSEVDRVSGYTF	TGTGCCAGCAGTGAAGTTGACAGGGTTTCCGGCTACACCTTC
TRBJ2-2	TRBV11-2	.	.	CASNKDRTLTGELFF	TGTGCCAGCAATAAGGACAGAACACTCACCGGGGAGCTGTTTTTT
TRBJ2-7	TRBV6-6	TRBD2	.	CASRGLAEFYEQYF	TGTGCCAGCAGGGGACTAGCGGAGTTCTACGAGCAGTACTTC
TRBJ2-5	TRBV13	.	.	CASSLDGETQYF	TGTGCCAGCAGCTTAGACGGGGAGACCCAGTACTTC
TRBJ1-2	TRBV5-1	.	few	CASSSLDSIYGYTF	TGCGCCAGCAGCTCGTTAGACAGTATCTATGGCTACACCTTC